The entry below describes one TCR beta chain. Its antigen has not been determined. It has no much larger one-base neighbor in the sample; base qualities were not kept. The entry originates in a study of blood T cell repertoires in COVID-19 (dated by TCRdb to 2018 to 2020). For the wider study: Samples covering the acute and convalescent phases of COVID-19 were provided by collaborators in the United States, Italy and Spain. A de-identified subject ID, COVID-19 status, age in years and sex were almost always included in the sample metadata. Subjects who had been exposed to COVID-19, were actively infected with it, or had recovered from it provided the deeply sampled blood TCRbeta repertoires that made up the dataset. Where available, HLA class I and class II types were taken from metadata supplied by the sample provider and were not determined by assay-based typing. The repertoires were released in a freely available public database intended as a resource for research on the immune response to SARS-CoV-2. The samples were drawn from two sources: the first 160 participants of the ongoing ImmuneRACE study, and 1,254 subjects contributed by 6 global collaborators. The material from the prospective study consisted of cDNA or gDNA derived from T cells, B-cell-depleted T cells, or PBMCs. General study outcomes and caveats: The amount of clinical and demographic metadata varied by source and participant and was provided uncurated.

Each collaborating institution followed its own protocols to collect whole blood in K2EDTA tubes. For TCRbeta analysis, collaborator samples were shipped as frozen whole blood, as isolated PBMCs, or as DNA extracted from either sample type. The immunoSEQ Assay, a bias-controlled multiplex PCR, was used to amplify TCRbeta CDR3 regions from genomic DNA. The authors' pipeline ran thus. Within the assay, amplification of reference gene primers was used to estimate how many nucleated cells each sample contained. To quantify the absolute abundance of each unique TCRbeta CDR3 rearrangement, sequence reads were collapsed and filtered. For each sample, productive Simpson clonality was calculated as the square root of Simpson's diversity index over productive rearrangements. Here the immuneACCESS table is served through TCRdb, limited to in-frame sequences with V and J called. Missing clones are a known gap in these copies; in checked studies unresolved V genes cover under half, and the rest lacks a known reason. D and trimming were read from the DNA, whereas the V and J calls and clone size are those reported in that table. The sample table records 100,000 to 150,000 clones; about 83% of these occur just once. The ten largest clones take up approximately 10% of the sample.

V is pared back by 0 bases and J by 3 bases, with 7 bases lying between the germline termini. The CDR3 numbers 14 residues from cysteine through phenylalanine. Just CDR3 DNA is preserved here, 42 bases in frame from base 1. Based on the germline V gene, the CDR1 and CDR2 sequences are SGHRS and YFSETQ. The sequenced material came from peripheral blood. This sequence was found in a man aged 55 to 70 with acute or convalescent COVID-19. The sequence is built from TRBV5-1 and TRBJ2-1; the D gene is unclear. The CDR3 amino acid sequence is: CASSLGGFYNEQFF. The DNA is TGCGCCAGCAGCTTGGGAGGATTCTACAATGAGCAGTTCTTC.